This TCR beta chain was captured by sequencing in a study of CD8 T cells in Susac syndrome (dated by TCRdb to the late 2010s). The study in broad terms: Repertoire sequencing was used to test whether CD8+ T cell activation and differentiation in Susac syndrome was antigen driven.

RNA was extracted using the RNeasy kit, and roughly 0.45 to 1 ug of the RNA was reverse transcribed with random hexamers. The immunoSEQ multiplex PCR assay, covering 54 Vbeta and 13 Jbeta segments, was used to amplify TCR beta CDR3 regions. Bias from PCR amplification was corrected by using a synthetic template baseline for primer optimization and for computational correction. The original methods were these. Reads were annotated to V, D and J genes according to IMGT and were analyzed with immunoSEQ Analyzer, with only productive sequences retained. To calculate clonality, Shannon entropy was normalized by log2 of the number of productive unique sequences and then subtracted from one. Public and private clones were assessed among the 100 most prevalent clones of each patient and control. Clones were defined as Susac-specific if absent from the healthy and MS cohorts, from over a thousand published viral clones and from other ImmuneACCESS disease sequences. The raw public data were reprocessed by TCRdb itself: fastp quality trimming at Q25, MiXCR clonotype calling, in-frame beta chains only. Entries that share a CDR3 protein sequence are merged under the most common genes and DNA. TCRdb, rather than the study authors, made the V and J calls. The sample table contains about 200,000 distinct CDR3 sequences; only one count was recorded for about 95% of them. The top ten constitute around 0.08% of the sample.

Here is what the overall study found, with its caveats: The number of individuals in the TCR sequencing and HLA analysis was acknowledged as relatively small.

Peripheral blood CD8+ and CD4+ T cells from healthy donors, Susac syndrome patients and multiple sclerosis patients were profiled by high-throughput TCR beta sequencing. The multiple sclerosis controls were treatment-naive patients whose relapsing-remitting disease, either stable or active, fulfilled the revised McDonald criteria. Bulk CD8+ and CD4+ T cells were purified by magnetic negative isolation, while CD8+ TEMRA cells were enriched using FACS. Blood was collected in EDTA tubes and processed within 24 hours, with PBMCs isolated through density gradient centrifugation. PBMCs intended for TCR sequencing were cryopreserved in liquid nitrogen and were subsequently thawed in a 37 degrees C water bath. A purity of at least 90% was achieved for sorted or isolated CD4+, CD8+ and CD8+ TEMRA cells. V and J are trimmed by 4 bases and 4 bases, and the gene matches miss 8 bases of the junction. From its cysteine to its phenylalanine, the CDR3 spans 15 amino acids. Only the CDR3 portion is preserved as DNA: 45 bases, with reading frame beginning at the first base. The germline V gene sets CDR1 to SGHDN and CDR2 to FVKESK.

As for this clonotype: Its target antigen remains unknown. Base qualities are missing; no much larger clone stands one base away.

Recombination linked TRBV14 to TRBJ1-1; TRBD1 matches 8 bases in the middle. The sequence derives from a human donor with multiple sclerosis. The sample consisted of CD4+ T cells from PBMCs. The bases read TGTGCCAGCAGCCTAATCTCAGGGGGCGGCACTGAAGCTTTCTTT. Its amino acids are CASSLISGGGTEAFF. With the rest looked up from the reference TRBV14 and TRBJ1-1 genes rather than sequenced, the full variable domain is EAGVTQFPSHSVIEKGQTVTLRCDPISGHDNLYWYRRVMGKEIKFLLHFVKESKQDESGMPNNRFLAERTGGTYSTLKVQPAELEDSGVYFCASSLISGGGTEAFFGQGTRLTVV.